This T cell receptor (beta chain) appears in the sequencing data of a study of blood T cell repertoires in COVID-19 (dated by TCRdb to about 2020). Regarding the complete study: Samples from collaborators originated in the United States, Italy and Spain and spanned both the acute and convalescent phases of COVID-19. The material from the prospective study consisted of cDNA or gDNA derived from T cells, B-cell-depleted T cells, or PBMCs. Deeply sampled blood TCRbeta repertoires from subjects exposed to, actively infected with, or recovered from COVID-19 were included in the dataset. The repertoires were released in a freely available public database meant as a resource for research on the immune response to SARS-CoV-2. The samples were drawn from the first 160 participants of the ongoing ImmuneRACE study and from 1,254 subjects provided by 6 global collaborators. A de-identified subject ID, COVID-19 status, age in years and sex were almost always included in the sample metadata. Where HLA class I and class II types were available, the types were taken from metadata supplied by the sample provider, not from assay-based typing.

Participants in the prospective study were aged roughly 18 to 100 years, lived in about two dozen United States geographic areas, and enrolled through a virtual design. In the prospective study, participants were assigned to cohorts based on the clinical history participants reported in a screening survey and a study questionnaire. Recovered participants in ImmuneRACE Cohort 3 were defined by two consecutive negative NP/OP PCR tests, clearance by a healthcare professional, or resolution of symptoms. In the prospective study, mobile phlebotomists collected whole blood, serum and a nasopharyngeal or oropharyngeal swab from each participant. Over a roughly two-month period, participants in the prospective study had the option of providing additional blood draws and questionnaires. Prospective study blood samples were shipped either frozen or at room temperature before DNA extraction. As regards this clone: Its antigen has not been determined. Base qualities were left out, and no much larger clone turns up one base away.

V is pruned by 5 bases and J by 2 bases, leaving 6 bases of the junction without a gene match. The CDR3 spans 14 residues, from the cysteine through the phenylalanine. The sequence is cut down to CDR3 DNA, 42 bases in frame from base 1. Sequences MNHEY (CDR1) and SMNVEV (CDR2) are obtained from the germline V gene (reference sequence). The immunoSEQ Assay, a bias-controlled multiplex PCR, was used to amplify TCRbeta CDR3 regions from genomic DNA. The study's processing was this. The number of nucleated cells in each sample was estimated by amplification of reference gene primers within the assay. To quantify the absolute abundance of each unique TCRbeta CDR3 rearrangement, sequence reads were collapsed and filtered. For each sample, productive Simpson clonality was calculated by taking the square root of Simpson's diversity index across productive rearrangements. TCRdb took this table from immuneACCESS and kept in-frame rearrangements with V and J called. Such tables lack part of the clones; where checked against another copy, unresolved V genes explain under half of the gap, and the rest is unexplained. V and J calls and clone size are as listed in that table; D and trimming were resolved from the DNA. This sample lists about 380,000 clones; 88% were detected once. The top ten clones comprise about 1.1% of the sample.

What the research found in general, with its limitations: How much clinical and demographic metadata was included differed by source and by participant, and the metadata was provided uncurated.

The source material was PBMCs or T cells enriched from blood (not recorded which). Recombination linked TRBV27 to TRBJ2-7, with 7 junctional bases fitting TRBD1. The clonotype was recovered from a woman aged 18-29 years who had recovered from COVID-19. The DNA sequence is TGTGCCAGCAGTCTCCGGGACAGACCCTACGAGCAGTACTTC. Translated, it reads CASSLRDRPYEQYF.